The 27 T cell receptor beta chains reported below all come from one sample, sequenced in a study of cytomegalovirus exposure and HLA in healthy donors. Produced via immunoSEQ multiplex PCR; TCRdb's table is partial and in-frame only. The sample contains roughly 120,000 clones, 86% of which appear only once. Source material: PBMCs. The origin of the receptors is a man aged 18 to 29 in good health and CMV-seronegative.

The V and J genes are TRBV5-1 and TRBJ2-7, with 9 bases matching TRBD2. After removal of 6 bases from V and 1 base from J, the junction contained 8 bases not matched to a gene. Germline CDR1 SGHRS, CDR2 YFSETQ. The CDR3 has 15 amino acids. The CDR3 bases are TGCGCCAGCACACGGGCTAGCGGGGATTCCTACGAGCAGTACTTC. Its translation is CASTRASGDSYEQYF.

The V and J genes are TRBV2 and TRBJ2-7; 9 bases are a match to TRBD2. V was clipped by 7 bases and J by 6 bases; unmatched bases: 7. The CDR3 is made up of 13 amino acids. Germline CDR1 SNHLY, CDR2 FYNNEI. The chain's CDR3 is CASTGLASAEQYF. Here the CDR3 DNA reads TGTGCCAGCACAGGACTAGCGTCAGCCGAGCAGTACTTC.

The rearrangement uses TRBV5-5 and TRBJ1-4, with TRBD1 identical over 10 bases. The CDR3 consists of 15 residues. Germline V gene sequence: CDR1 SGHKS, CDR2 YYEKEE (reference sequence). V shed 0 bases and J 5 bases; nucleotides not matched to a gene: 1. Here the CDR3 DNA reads TGTGCCAGCAGCTTGGGGACAGGGGGAAATGAAAAACTGTTTTTT. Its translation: CASSLGTGGNEKLFF.

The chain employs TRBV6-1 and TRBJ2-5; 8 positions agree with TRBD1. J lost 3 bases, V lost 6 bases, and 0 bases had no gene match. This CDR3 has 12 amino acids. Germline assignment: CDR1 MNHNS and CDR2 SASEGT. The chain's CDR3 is CASRGQEETQYF. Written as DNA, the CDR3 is TGTGCCAGCAGGGGACAGGAAGAGACCCAGTACTTC.

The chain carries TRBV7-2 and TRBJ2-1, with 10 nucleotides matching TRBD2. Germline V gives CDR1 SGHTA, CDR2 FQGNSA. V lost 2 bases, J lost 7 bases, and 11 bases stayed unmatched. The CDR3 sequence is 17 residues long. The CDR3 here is CASSLRPASGSRNEQFF. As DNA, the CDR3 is TGTGCCAGCAGCTTACGCCCCGCTAGCGGGAGTAGGAATGAGCAGTTCTTC.

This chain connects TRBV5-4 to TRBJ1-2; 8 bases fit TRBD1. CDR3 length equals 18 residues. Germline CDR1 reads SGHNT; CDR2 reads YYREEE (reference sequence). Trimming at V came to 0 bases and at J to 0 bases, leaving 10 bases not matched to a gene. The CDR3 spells CASSLGGPGGPTNYGYTF. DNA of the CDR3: TGTGCCAGCAGCTTGGGCGGGCCAGGGGGCCCTACTAACTATGGCTACACCTTC. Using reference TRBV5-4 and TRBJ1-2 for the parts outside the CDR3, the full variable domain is ETGVTQSPTHLIKTRGQQVTLRCSSQSGHNTVSWYQQALGQGPQFIFQYYREEENGRGNFPPRFSGLQFPNYSSELNVNALELDDSALYLCASSLGGPGGPTNYGYTFGSGTRLTVV.

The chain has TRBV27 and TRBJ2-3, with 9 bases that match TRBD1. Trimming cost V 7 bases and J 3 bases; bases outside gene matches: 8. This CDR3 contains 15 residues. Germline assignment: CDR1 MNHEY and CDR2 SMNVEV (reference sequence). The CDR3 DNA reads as TGTGCCAGCAACCCTTCCGGGACAGGGACAGATACGCAGTATTTT. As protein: CASNPSGTGTDTQYF.

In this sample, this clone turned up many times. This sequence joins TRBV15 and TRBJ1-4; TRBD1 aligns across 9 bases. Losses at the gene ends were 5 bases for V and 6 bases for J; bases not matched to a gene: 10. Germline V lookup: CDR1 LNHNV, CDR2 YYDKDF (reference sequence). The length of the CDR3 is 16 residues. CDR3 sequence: CATSPEPGQGYEKLFF. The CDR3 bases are TGTGCCACCAGCCCAGAGCCGGGACAGGGTTATGAAAAACTGTTTTTT.

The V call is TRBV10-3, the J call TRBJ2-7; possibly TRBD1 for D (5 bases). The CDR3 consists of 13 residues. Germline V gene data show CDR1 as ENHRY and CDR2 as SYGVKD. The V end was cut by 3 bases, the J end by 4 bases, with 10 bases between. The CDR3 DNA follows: TGTGCCATCAGTGATGGTCAGGGTTACGAGCAGTACTTC. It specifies CAISDGQGYEQYF.

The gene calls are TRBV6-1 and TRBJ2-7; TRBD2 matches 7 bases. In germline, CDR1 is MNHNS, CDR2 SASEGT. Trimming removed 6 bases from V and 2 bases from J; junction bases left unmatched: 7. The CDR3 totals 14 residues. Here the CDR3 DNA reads TGTGCCAGCAGGGGAGAGGGAGGGGCCTACGAGCAGTACTTC. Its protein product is CASRGEGGAYEQYF.

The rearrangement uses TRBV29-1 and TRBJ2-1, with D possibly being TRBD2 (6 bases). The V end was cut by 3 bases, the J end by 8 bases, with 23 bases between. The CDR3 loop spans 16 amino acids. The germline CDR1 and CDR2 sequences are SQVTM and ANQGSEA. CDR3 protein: CSVEDGAGTLRDEQFF. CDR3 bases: TGCAGCGTTGAGGACGGTGCGGGGACCTTGAGAGATGAGCAGTTCTTC.

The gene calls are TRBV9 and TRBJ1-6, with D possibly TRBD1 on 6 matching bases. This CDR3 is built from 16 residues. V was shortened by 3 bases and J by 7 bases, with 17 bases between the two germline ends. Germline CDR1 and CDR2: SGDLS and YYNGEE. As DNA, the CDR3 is TGTGCCAGCAGCGAGAGCCCCGGACAGCCGAATTCACCCCTCCACTTT. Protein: CASSESPGQPNSPLHF.

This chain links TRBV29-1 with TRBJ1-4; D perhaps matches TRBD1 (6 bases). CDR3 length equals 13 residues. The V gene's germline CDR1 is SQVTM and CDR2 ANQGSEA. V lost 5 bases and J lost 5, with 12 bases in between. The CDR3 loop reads CSVSRGGNEKLFF. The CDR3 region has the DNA TGCAGCGTTTCGAGGGGGGGAAATGAAAAACTGTTTTTT.

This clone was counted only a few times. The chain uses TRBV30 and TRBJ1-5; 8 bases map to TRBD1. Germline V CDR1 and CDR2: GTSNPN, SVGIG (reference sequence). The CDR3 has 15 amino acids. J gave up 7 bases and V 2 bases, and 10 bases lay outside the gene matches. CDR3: CAWSLGQGRGQPQHF. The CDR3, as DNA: TGTGCCTGGAGTCTTGGACAGGGACGAGGGCAGCCCCAGCATTTT.

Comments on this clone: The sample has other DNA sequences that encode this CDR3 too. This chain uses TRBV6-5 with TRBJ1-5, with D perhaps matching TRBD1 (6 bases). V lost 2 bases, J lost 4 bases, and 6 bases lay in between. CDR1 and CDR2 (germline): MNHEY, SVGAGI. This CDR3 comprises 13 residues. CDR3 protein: CASSYDRNQPQHF. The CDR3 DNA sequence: TGTGCCAGCAGTTACGACAGGAATCAGCCCCAGCATTTT.

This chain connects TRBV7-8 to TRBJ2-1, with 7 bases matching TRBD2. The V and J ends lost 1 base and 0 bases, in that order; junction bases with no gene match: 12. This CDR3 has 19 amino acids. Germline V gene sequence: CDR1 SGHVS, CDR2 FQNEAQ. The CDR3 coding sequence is TGTGCCAGCAGCTTAGGGTGGGGTGGGCTAGCGGACTCCTACAATGAGCAGTTCTTC. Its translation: CASSLGWGGLADSYNEQFF.

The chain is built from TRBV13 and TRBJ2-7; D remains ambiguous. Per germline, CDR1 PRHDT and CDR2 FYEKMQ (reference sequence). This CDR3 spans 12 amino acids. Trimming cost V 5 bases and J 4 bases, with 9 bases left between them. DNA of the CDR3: TGTGCCAGCAGCGCCTACTCGTACGAGCAGTACTTC. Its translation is CASSAYSYEQYF.

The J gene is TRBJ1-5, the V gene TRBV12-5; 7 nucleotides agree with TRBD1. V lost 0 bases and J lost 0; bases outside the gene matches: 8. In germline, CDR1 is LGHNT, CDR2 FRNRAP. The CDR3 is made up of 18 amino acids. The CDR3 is CASGLVRNRGYSNQPQHF. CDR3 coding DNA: TGTGCTAGTGGTTTGGTACGGAACAGGGGTTATAGCAATCAGCCCCAGCATTTT.

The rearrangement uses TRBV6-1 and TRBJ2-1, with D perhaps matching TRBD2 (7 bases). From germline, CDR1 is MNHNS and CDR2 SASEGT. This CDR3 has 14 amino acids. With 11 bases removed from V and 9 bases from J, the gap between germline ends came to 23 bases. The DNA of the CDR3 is TGTGCCGCCCAGGGAGGGACACCGCGGGGTGAGCAGTTCTTC. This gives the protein CAAQGGTPRGEQFF.

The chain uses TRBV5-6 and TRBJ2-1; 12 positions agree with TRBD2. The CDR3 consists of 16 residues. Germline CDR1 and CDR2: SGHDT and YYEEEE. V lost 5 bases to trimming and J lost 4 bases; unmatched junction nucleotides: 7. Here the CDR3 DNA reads TGTGCCAGCAGGGTACTAGCGGGGGGACGTTACAATGAGCAGTTCTTC. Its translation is CASRVLAGGRYNEQFF.

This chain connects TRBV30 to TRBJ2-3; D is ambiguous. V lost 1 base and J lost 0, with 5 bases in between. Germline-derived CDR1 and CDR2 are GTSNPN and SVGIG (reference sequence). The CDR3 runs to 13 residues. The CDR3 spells CAWSAVSTDTQYF. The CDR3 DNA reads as TGTGCCTGGAGTGCCGTTAGCACAGATACGCAGTATTTT.

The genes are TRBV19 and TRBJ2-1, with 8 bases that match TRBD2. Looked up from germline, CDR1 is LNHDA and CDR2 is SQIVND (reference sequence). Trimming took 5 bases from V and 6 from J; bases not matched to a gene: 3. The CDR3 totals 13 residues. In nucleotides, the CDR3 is TGTGCCAGTAGTTTTCTAGCGGGCAATGAGCAGTTCTTC. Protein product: CASSFLAGNEQFF.

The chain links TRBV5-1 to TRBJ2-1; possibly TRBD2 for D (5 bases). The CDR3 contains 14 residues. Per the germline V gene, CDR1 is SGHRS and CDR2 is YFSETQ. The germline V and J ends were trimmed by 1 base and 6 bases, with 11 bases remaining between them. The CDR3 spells CASSLRSGGNEQFF. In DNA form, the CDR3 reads TGCGCCAGCAGCTTGAGGAGCGGCGGCAATGAGCAGTTCTTC.

This chain's CDR3 is CASSWSLAAGDNEQFF. In DNA, the CDR3 is TGTGCCAGCAGTTGGTCTCTAGCGGCAGGAGACAATGAGCAGTTCTTC. This chain uses TRBV6-5 with TRBJ2-1; 7 positions match TRBD2. Germline V gene lookup returns CDR1 MNHEY and CDR2 SVGAGI. V shed 4 bases, J shed 5 bases, and the junction held 11 bases outside the gene matches. This CDR3 is 16 amino acids long.

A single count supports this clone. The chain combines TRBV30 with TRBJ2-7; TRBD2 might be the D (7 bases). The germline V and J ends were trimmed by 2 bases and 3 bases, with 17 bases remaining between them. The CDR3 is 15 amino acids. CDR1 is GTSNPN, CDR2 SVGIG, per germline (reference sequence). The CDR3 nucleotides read TGTGCCTGGAGTCCCGGTCGGGGGGCTTTCTACGAGCAGTACTTC. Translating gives CAWSPGRGAFYEQYF.

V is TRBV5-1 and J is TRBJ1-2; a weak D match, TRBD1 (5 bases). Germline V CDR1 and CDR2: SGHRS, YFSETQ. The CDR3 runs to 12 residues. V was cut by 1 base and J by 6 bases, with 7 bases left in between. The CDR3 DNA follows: TGCGCCAGCAGCTTGCAGGGTAATGGCTACACCTTC. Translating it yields CASSLQGNGYTF.

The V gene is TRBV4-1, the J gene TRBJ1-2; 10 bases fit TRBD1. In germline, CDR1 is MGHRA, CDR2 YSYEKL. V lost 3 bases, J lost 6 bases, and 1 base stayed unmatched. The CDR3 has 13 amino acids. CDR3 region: CASSQGTGDGYTF. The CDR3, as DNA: TGCGCCAGCAGCCAGGGGACAGGGGATGGCTACACCTTC.